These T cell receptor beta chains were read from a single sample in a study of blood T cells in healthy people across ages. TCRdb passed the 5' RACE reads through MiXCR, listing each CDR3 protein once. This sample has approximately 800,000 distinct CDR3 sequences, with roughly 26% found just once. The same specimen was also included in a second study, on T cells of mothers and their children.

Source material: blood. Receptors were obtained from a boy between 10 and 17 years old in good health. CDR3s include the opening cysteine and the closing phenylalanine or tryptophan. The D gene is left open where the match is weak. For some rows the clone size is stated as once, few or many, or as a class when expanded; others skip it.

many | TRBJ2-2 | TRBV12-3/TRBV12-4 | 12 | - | TGTGCCAGCAGTCGACAGACCGGGGAGCTGTTTTTT | CASSRQTGELFF
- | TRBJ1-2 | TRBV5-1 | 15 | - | TGCGCCAGCAGCTTGGAGATGGACAGTCGATACGGCTACACCTTC | CASSLEMDSRYGYTF
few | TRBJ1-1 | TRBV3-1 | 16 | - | TGTGCCAGCAGCCAAGATCTGGGGGTCGACGACACTGAAGCTTTCTTT | CASSQDLGVDDTEAFF
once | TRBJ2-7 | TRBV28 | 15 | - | TGTGCCAGCAGTTTATCGGCAGGCCCTCTCTACGAGCAGTACTTC | CASSLSAGPLYEQYF
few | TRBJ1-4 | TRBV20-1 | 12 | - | TGCAGTGCTACCCCACACAACGAAAAACTGTTTTTT | CSATPHNEKLFF
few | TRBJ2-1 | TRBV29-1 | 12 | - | TGCAGCGTTGGTCTTAGGAATGTTGAGCAGTTCTTC | CSVGLRNVEQFF
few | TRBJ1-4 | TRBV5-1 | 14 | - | TGCGCCAGCAGCAACGGGGGTTCTAATGAAAAACTGTTTTTT | CASSNGGSNEKLFF
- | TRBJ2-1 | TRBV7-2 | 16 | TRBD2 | TGTGCCAGCAGCTTATTTCCTAGCGGGGGCTACAATGAGCAGTTCTTC | CASSLFPSGGYNEQFF
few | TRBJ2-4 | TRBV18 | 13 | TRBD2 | TGTGCCAGCTCACCCGGGAGGTTGGACTCTCGGCACTTC | CASSPGRLDSRHF
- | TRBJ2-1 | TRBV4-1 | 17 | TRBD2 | TGCGCCAGCAGCCAATTGGGTAGCGGGAGAGAACGCAATGAGCAGTTCTTC | CASSQLGSGRERNEQFF
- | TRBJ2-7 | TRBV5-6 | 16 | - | TGTGCCAGCAGCTTGGACAAGGCTAGGAATTCCTACGAGCAGTACTTC | CASSLDKARNSYEQYF
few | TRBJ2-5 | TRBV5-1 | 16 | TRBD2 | TGCGCCAGCAGCCAGCATAGCGGGGGGTCACAAGAGACCCAGTACTTC | CASSQHSGGSQETQYF